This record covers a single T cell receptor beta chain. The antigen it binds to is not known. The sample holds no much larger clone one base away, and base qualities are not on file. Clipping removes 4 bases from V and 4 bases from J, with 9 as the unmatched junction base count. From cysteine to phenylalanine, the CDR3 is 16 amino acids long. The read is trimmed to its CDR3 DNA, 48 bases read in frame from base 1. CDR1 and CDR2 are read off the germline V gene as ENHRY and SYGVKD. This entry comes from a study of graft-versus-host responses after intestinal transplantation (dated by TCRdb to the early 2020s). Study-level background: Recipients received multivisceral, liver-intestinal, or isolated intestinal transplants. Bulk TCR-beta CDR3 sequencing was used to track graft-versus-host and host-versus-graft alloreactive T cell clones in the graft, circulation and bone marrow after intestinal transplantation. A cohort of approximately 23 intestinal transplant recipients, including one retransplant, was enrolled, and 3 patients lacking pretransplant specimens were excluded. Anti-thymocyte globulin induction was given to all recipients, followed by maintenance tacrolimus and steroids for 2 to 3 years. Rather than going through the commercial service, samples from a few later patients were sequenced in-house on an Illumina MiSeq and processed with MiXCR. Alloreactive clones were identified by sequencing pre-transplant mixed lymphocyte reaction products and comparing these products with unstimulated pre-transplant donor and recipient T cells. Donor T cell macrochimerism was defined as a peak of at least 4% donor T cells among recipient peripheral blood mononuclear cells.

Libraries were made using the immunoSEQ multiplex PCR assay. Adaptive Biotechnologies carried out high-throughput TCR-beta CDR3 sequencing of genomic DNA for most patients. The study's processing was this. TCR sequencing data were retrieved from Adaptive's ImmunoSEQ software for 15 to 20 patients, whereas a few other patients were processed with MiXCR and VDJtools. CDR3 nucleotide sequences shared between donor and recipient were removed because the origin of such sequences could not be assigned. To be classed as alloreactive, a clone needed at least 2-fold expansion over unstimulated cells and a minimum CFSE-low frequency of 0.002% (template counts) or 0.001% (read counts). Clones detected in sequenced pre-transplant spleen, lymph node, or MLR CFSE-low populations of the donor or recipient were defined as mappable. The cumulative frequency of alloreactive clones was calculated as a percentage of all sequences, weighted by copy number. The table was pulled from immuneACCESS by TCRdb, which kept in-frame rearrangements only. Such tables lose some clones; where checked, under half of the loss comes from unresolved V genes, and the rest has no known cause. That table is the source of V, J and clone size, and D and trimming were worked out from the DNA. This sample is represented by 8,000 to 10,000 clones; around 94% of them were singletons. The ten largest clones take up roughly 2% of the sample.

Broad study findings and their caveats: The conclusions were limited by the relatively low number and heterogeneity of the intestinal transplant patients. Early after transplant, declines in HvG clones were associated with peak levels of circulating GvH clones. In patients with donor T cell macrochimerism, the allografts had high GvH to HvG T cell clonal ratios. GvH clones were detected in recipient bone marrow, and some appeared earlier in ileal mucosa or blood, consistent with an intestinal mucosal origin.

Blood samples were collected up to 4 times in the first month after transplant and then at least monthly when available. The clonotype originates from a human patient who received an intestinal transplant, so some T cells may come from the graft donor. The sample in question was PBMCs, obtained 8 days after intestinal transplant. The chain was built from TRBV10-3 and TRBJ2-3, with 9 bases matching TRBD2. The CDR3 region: CAISGTSAQSADTQYF. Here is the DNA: TGTGCCATCAGTGGGACTAGCGCTCAATCCGCAGATACGCAGTATTTT.